Listed below are T cell receptor beta chains from one sample, sequenced in a study of blood T cell repertoires in COVID-19. Using immunoSEQ multiplex PCR, the repertoire was profiled, and TCRdb retains in-frame clones only, with some absent. The sample yields under 400,000 clones, about 87% seen once. The specimen sequenced was peripheral blood. Receptors were obtained from a woman aged 25 to 45 with COVID-19, enrolled during active disease. Each CDR3 is given with its conserved first and last residue. Each record gives: D gene, J gene, clone size, V gene, CDR3 protein, CDR3 DNA. The D gene is left open where the match is weak. Only part of the rows carry a size: once, few, many, or a class if the clone is expanded.

TRBD2	TRBJ2-7	NA	TRBV6-2/TRBV6-3	CASSSKAGGTYEQYF	TGTGCCAGCAGTTCTAAGGCGGGAGGTACCTACGAGCAGTACTTC
NA	TRBJ1-5	few	TRBV28	CASSFRRGNQPQHF	TGTGCCAGCAGTTTTCGTCGTGGCAATCAGCCCCAGCATTTT
TRBD2	TRBJ2-1	NA	TRBV5-1	CASSLELAIYNEQFF	TGCGCCAGCAGCTTGGAACTAGCGATCTACAATGAGCAGTTCTTC
TRBD1	TRBJ2-4	NA	TRBV6-5	CASSFSYGTEKNIQYF	TGTGCCAGCAGTTTCTCTTATGGGACAGAAAAAAACATTCAGTACTTC
NA	TRBJ2-1	NA	TRBV12-3/TRBV12-4	CASGNSGSNEQFF	TGTGCCAGCGGTAATTCAGGGTCGAATGAGCAGTTCTTC
TRBD1	TRBJ1-1	NA	TRBV5-4	CASSLHRGKNTEAFF	TGTGCCAGCAGCTTACACAGGGGCAAGAACACTGAAGCTTTCTTT
TRBD1	TRBJ2-1	NA	TRBV7-6	CASSPSQGAADEQFF	TGTGCCAGCAGCCCGTCCCAGGGGGCGGCGGATGAGCAGTTCTTC
TRBD1	TRBJ1-4	NA	TRBV12-3/TRBV12-4	CASSRQGSEKLFF	TGTGCCAGCAGCCGACAGGGGAGTGAAAAACTGTTTTTT
TRBD2	TRBJ2-7	NA	TRBV6-5	CASSSGTSGTYEQYF	TGTGCCAGCAGTTCCGGGACTAGCGGAACCTACGAGCAGTACTTC
NA	TRBJ1-5	NA	TRBV10-3	CAISSGTGGGQPQHF	TGTGCCATCAGCTCCGGGACGGGAGGGGGTCAGCCCCAGCATTTT
NA	TRBJ1-1	NA	TRBV27	CASSLERRSTEAFF	TGTGCCAGCAGTTTAGAAAGGAGGTCCACTGAAGCTTTCTTT
TRBD2	TRBJ2-1	NA	TRBV27	CASRRSGNYNEQFF	TGTGCCAGCAGAAGGAGCGGGAACTACAATGAGCAGTTCTTC
NA	TRBJ2-1	NA	TRBV2	CASSARRVYNEQFF	TGTGCCAGCAGTGCCCGGAGGGTATACAATGAGCAGTTCTTC
NA	TRBJ1-3	NA	TRBV2	CASQGSLSSGNTIYF	TGTGCCAGCCAGGGGTCCCTTTCCTCTGGAAACACCATATATTTT
TRBD2	TRBJ2-5	NA	TRBV24-1	CATSQGREGLETQYF	TGTGCCACCAGTCAGGGCCGGGAGGGCCTAGAGACCCAGTACTTC
TRBD2	TRBJ2-3	NA	TRBV6-1	CASSGAGGDTQYF	TGTGCCAGCAGTGGAGCGGGAGGTGATACGCAGTATTTT
TRBD2	TRBJ2-1	few	TRBV11-2	CASSLLGSGRNNEQFF	TGTGCCAGCAGCCTCTTGGGGAGCGGGAGGAACAATGAGCAGTTCTTC
TRBD2	TRBJ2-1	NA	TRBV2	CASRGLAGGFNEQFF	TGTGCCAGCAGGGGACTAGCGGGAGGTTTCAATGAGCAGTTCTTC
NA	TRBJ2-7	few	TRBV5-1	CASSPDTYSYEQYF	TGCGCCAGCAGCCCGGACACCTACTCCTACGAGCAGTACTTC
NA	TRBJ2-5	NA	TRBV12-5	CASGLVGETQYF	TGTGCTAGTGGTTTGGTCGGAGAGACCCAGTACTTC
TRBD1	TRBJ2-7	NA	TRBV11-1	CASSLAPDRAKYEQYF	TGTGCCAGCAGCTTAGCGCCCGACAGGGCAAAGTACGAGCAGTACTTC
TRBD2	TRBJ2-5	few	TRBV5-4	CASSKVAGVRETQYF	TGTGCCAGCAGCAAGGTTGCGGGAGTAAGGGAGACCCAGTACTTC
NA	TRBJ2-2	NA	TRBV29-1	CSVAVFGELFF	TGCAGCGTTGCAGTCTTCGGGGAGCTGTTTTTT
TRBD1	TRBJ2-5	NA	TRBV13	CASSPDRTGGWKTQYF	TGTGCCAGCAGCCCTGACCGGACAGGGGGCTGGAAGACCCAGTACTTC
NA	TRBJ2-2	NA	TRBV24-1	CATSDFYSDGELFF	TGTGCCACCAGTGATTTTTATTCAGACGGGGAGCTGTTTTTT
TRBD1	TRBJ1-1	NA	TRBV7-3	CASSRTDRAAEAFF	TGTGCCAGCAGCCGGACCGACAGGGCGGCTGAAGCTTTCTTT
TRBD2	TRBJ2-2	NA	TRBV30	CAWSVAWASGRVGTGELFF	TGTGCCTGGAGTGTAGCCTGGGCTAGCGGGAGAGTAGGTACCGGGGAGCTGTTTTTT
TRBD2	TRBJ2-2	NA	TRBV7-9	CASSWTSGRPAGELFF	TGTGCCAGCAGCTGGACTAGCGGGAGACCGGCCGGGGAGCTGTTTTTT